What follows are 15 T cell receptor beta chains derived from one specimen sequenced in a study of patients and donors after allogeneic stem cell transplantation (dated by TCRdb to 2020 to 2021). The library came from RT-PCR. The data were produced on a NextSeq 550. TCRdb ran its own pipeline on the public reads, namely fastp trimming at Q25 and MiXCR clone calling, and kept in-frame beta chains. Each record represents a unique CDR3 protein, reported with the most common genes and DNA among its rows. In all, the sample holds 400,000 to 500,000 distinct CDR3 sequences, and about a sixth of those were seen once. The ten largest account for 7% to 7.5% of the sample. Sequenced input: blood, either unsorted or a sorted T cell fraction (not recorded which). Receptors were obtained from a human donor who was either an allogeneic HSCT recipient or a stem cell or donor lymphocyte infusion donor (not recorded which). It is not recorded whose cells these are; they may come from a transplant donor.

This clonotype was counted at least ten times. The chain uses TRBV12-3 or TRBV12-4 and TRBJ2-3; a possible D gene is TRBD2 (6 bases). V was cut by 6 bases and J by 5 bases, with 12 bases left in between. CDR3 length equals 13 residues. In DNA, the CDR3 is TGTGCCAGCAGGCCTGGGAGGTTAGATACGCAGTATTTT. Amino acid sequence: CASRPGRLDTQYF.

The chain links TRBV13 to TRBJ1-3; D possibly corresponds to TRBD1 (5 bases). The V end lost 7 bases, the J end lost 5 bases, and 18 bases lay between the germline ends. The CDR3 runs 15 residues. Looked up from germline, CDR1 is PRHDT and CDR2 is FYEKMQ (reference sequence). The CDR3 DNA is TGTGCCAGCACCTCAAGAGCAGGGCAACGAAACACCATATATTTT. The encoded protein is CASTSRAGQRNTIYF.

This clonotype has a handful of counts. This chain uses TRBV10-3 with TRBJ2-5; 9 positions match TRBD1. Trimming removed 6 bases from V and 4 bases from J; junction bases left unmatched: 15. The CDR3 length is 17 residues. Germline V gene sequence: CDR1 ENHRY, CDR2 SYGVKD. Here the CDR3 reads CAISPRGTGTHGETQYF. Here the CDR3 DNA reads TGTGCCATCAGCCCCCGCGGGACAGGGACACACGGAGAGACCCAGTACTTC.

The chain recombines TRBV6-6 with TRBJ2-7; tentatively, D is TRBD2 (5 bases). The CDR3 covers 13 residues. The V end lost 2 bases, the J end lost 5 bases, and 10 bases lay between the germline ends. Germline lookup yields CDR1 MNHNY and CDR2 SVGAGI (reference sequence). CDR3: CASSYGQRDEQYF. CDR3 in DNA: TGTGCCAGCAGTTACGGTCAGAGGGACGAGCAGTACTTC.

This clonotype was observed many times. This chain links TRBV29-1 with TRBJ2-5, with 9 bases that match TRBD1. V trimming: 5 bases; J trimming: 6 bases; junction bases outside the gene matches: 10. Germline CDR1 and CDR2: SQVTM and ANQGSEA. The length of the CDR3 is 14 residues. CDR3 sequence: CSVKSGTGSQTQYF. The CDR3 DNA sequence: TGCAGCGTTAAGAGCGGGACAGGGAGCCAGACCCAGTACTTC.

V and J are TRBV6-5 and TRBJ2-3; 7 bases are shared with TRBD1. Germline CDR1 reads MNHEY; CDR2 reads SVGAGI. The CDR3 loop spans 13 amino acids. The junction had 0 bases not matched to a gene; V was cut back by 0 bases and J by 6 bases. The CDR3 region is CASSYSRGDTQYF. The CDR3 DNA sequence: TGTGCCAGCAGTTACTCCAGGGGGGATACGCAGTATTTT.

This clonotype was detected only once. The chain combines TRBV6-2 or TRBV6-3 with TRBJ2-5; a possible D gene is TRBD1 (5 bases). V lost 5 bases and J lost 4, with 11 bases in between. Germline lookup yields CDR1 MNHEY and CDR2 SVGEGT. This CDR3 region has 13 residues. The CDR3 nucleotides read TGTGCCAGCAGTAACACAGGACGAGAGACCCAGTACTTC. Translated: CASSNTGRETQYF.

This clonotype was observed at least ten times. The V and J genes are TRBV5-1 and TRBJ1-1; D unclear. The CDR3 consists of 13 residues. Trimming took 2 bases from V and 2 from J, leaving 7 bases between them. CDR1 is SGHRS, CDR2 YFSETQ, per germline. Here the CDR3 DNA reads TGCGCCAGCAGCTTCAGGATTAACACTGAAGCTTTCTTT. Its protein is CASSFRINTEAFF.

There are many counts of this clonotype. The V and J genes are TRBV5-5 and TRBJ2-1; 8 bases align to TRBD2. Germline V gene sequence: CDR1 SGHKS, CDR2 YYEKEE (reference sequence). The CDR3 sequence is 16 residues long. V shed 0 bases, J shed 8 bases, and the junction held 10 bases outside the gene matches. Here the CDR3 reads CASSLVYGRARDEQFF. The CDR3 DNA sequence: TGTGCCAGCAGCTTGGTCTACGGGAGGGCCAGGGATGAGCAGTTCTTC.

The chain uses TRBV5-1 and TRBJ2-5; TRBD2 matches at 13 bases. Trimming at V came to 4 bases and at J to 1 base, leaving 7 bases not matched to a gene. CDR3 length equals 17 residues. Germline-derived CDR1 and CDR2 are SGHRS and YFSETQ. Here the CDR3 reads CASSAGGTSGTQETQYF. The CDR3 coding sequence is TGCGCCAGCAGCGCAGGGGGGACTAGCGGGACCCAAGAGACCCAGTACTTC.

The sample holds a few counts of this clonotype. The chain joins TRBV25-1 to TRBJ2-1; 10 bases map to TRBD2. Germline V gene sequence: CDR1 MGHDK, CDR2 SYGVNS. V trimming: 6 bases; J trimming: 0 bases; junction bases outside the gene matches: 2. This CDR3 has 15 amino acids. The CDR3 here is CASSTSGNSYNEQFF. CDR3 coding DNA: TGTGCCAGCAGCACTAGCGGGAACTCCTACAATGAGCAGTTCTTC.

This clonotype showed up just a few times. CDR3 nucleotides: TGTGCCAGCAGTTTAGCGGGGAGCGCCTACAATGAGCAGTTCTTC. The encoded protein is CASSLAGSAYNEQFF. The chain carries TRBV12-3 or TRBV12-4 and TRBJ2-1, with D possibly being TRBD2 (5 bases). Trimming cost V 0 bases and J 2 bases, with 8 bases left between them. CDR3 size: 15 residues.

The chain uses TRBV12-3 or TRBV12-4 and TRBJ1-2; possible D gene TRBD1, 5 bases. V dropped 5 bases and J dropped 1 base, with 14 bases sitting between them. The CDR3 runs 15 residues. The CDR3: CASSLYGGYNYGYTF. The CDR3 DNA sequence: TGTGCCAGCAGTCTTTACGGGGGATATAACTATGGCTACACCTTC.

This chain uses TRBV15 with TRBJ2-7; 11 bases align to TRBD1. The trim removed 4 bases at V and 2 bases at J, leaving 4 bases unmatched. CDR3 length: 15 amino acids. Germline V gives CDR1 LNHNV, CDR2 YYDKDF (reference sequence). The CDR3 loop is CATSMMGQGAYEQYF. CDR3 bases: TGTGCCACCAGCATGATGGGACAGGGGGCCTACGAGCAGTACTTC.

This clonotype was seen ten or more times. The chain employs TRBV9 and TRBJ1-3; 7 bases match TRBD1. The germline V gene has CDR1 SGDLS and CDR2 YYNGEE. With 3 bases clipped from V and 0 bases from J, the junction kept 6 bases outside the gene matches. This CDR3 has 16 amino acids. CDR3 nucleotide sequence: TGTGCCAGCAGCGAGAGGACAGGACTCTCTGGAAACACCATATATTTT. This gives the protein CASSERTGLSGNTIYF.